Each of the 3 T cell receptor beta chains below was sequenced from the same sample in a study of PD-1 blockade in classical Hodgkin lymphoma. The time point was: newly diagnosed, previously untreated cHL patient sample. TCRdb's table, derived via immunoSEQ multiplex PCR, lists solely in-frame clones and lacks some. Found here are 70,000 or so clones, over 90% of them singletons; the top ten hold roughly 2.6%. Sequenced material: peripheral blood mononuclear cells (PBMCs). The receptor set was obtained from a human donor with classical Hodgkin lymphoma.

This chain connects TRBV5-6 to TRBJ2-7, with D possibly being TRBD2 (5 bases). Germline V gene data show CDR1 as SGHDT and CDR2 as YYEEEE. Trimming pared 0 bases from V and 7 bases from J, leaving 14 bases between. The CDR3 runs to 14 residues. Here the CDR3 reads CASSLDTGSGEQYF. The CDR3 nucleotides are TGTGCCAGCAGCTTGGACACGGGAAGTGGGGAGCAGTACTTC.

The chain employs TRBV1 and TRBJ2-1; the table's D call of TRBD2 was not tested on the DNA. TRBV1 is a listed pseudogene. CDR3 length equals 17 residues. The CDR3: CTSSQAAAGGSYNEQFF. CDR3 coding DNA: TGCACCAGCAGCCAAGCGGCAGCGGGGGGGTCCTACAATGAGCAGTTCTTC.

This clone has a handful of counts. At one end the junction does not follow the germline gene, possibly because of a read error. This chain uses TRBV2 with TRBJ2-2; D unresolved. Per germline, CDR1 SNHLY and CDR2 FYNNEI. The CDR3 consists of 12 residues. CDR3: CASREDTGELFF. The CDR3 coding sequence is TGTGCCAGCAGGGAAGACACCGGGGAGCTGTTTTTT.